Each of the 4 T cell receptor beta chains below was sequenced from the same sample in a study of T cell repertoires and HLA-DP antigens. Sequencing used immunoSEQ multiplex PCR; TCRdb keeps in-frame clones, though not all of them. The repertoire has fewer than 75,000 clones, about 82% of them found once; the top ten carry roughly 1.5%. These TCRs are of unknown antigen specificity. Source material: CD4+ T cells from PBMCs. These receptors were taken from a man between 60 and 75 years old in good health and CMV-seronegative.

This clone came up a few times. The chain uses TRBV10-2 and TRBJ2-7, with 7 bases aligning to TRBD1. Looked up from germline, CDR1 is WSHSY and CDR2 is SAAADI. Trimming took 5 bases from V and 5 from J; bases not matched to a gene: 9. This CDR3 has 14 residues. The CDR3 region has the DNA TGCGCCAGCAGTCTCAATGACAGGGCCAACGAGCAGTACTTC. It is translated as CASSLNDRANEQYF.

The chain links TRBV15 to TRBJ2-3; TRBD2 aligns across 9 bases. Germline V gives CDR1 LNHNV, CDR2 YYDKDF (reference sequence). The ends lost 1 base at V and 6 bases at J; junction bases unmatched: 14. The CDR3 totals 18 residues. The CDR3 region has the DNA TGTGCCACCAGCAGAGGACCCTGGAGGGCTAGCGGGGAGGATACGCAGTATTTT. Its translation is CATSRGPWRASGEDTQYF. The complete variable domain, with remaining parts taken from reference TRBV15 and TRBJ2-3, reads DAMVIQNPRYQVTQFGKPVTLSCSQTLNHNVMYWYQQKSSQAPKLLFHYYDKDFNNEADTPDNFQSRRPNTSFCFLDIRSPGLGDTAMYLCATSRGPWRASGEDTQYFGPGTRLTVL.

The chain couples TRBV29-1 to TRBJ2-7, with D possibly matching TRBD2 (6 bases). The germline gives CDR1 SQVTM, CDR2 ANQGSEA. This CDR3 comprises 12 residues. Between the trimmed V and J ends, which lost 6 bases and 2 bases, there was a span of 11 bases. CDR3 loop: CSVVGEAYEQYF. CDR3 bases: TGCAGCGTGGTCGGGGAGGCCTACGAGCAGTACTTC.

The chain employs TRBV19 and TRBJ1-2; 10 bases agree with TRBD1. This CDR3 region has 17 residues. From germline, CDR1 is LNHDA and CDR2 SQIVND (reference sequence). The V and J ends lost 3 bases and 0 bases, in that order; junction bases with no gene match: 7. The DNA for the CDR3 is TGTGCCAGTAGTATCGTGAGGACAGGGGGATCTAACTATGGCTACACCTTC. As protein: CASSIVRTGGSNYGYTF.